The clone carrying this T cell receptor (beta chain) showed up just once. Antigen specificity is unknown. The data are from a study of T cell responses to AZD1222 COVID-19 vaccine. Study details: Second-dose groups at about 4 or about 12 weeks were pooled.

Using immunoSEQ multiplex PCR, the repertoire was profiled, and TCRdb retains in-frame clones only, with some absent. The table shows about 110,000 clones, with 86% occurring only once. General observations from the study: Breadth and depth of Spike-specific TCRs rose after two AZD1222 doses. In the spike-specific TCR repertoire, nearly half reportedly target unmutated variant regions. Clonal diversity was possibly underestimated, and white British individuals and females predominated among donors.

The CDR3 has 10 amino acids. The ends were cut back, 3 bases at V and 10 bases at J, with 4 bases in the middle. From germline, CDR1 is MNHEY and CDR2 SMNVEV (reference sequence). This specimen was peripheral blood, taken on day 0 of AZD1222 vaccination. The chain is built from TRBV27 and TRBJ2-1; D gene unclear. The clonotype was recovered from an adult in good health. The CDR3 DNA reads as TGTGCCAGCAGTTTGAGGGAGCAGTTCTTC. It codes for CASSLREQFF.